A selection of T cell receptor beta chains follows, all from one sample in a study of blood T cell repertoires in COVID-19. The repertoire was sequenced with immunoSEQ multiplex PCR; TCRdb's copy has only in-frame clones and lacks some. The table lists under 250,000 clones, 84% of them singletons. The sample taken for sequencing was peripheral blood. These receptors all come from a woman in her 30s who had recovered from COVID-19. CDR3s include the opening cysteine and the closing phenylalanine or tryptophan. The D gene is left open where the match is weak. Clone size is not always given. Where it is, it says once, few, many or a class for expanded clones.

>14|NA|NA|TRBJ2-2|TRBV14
CASSQGLPPGELFF
TGTGCCAGCAGCCAAGGACTGCCCCCAGGGGAGCTGTTTTTT
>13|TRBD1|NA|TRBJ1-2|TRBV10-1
CASSRDRAGGYTF
TGCGCCAGCAGCCGGGACAGGGCAGGTGGCTACACCTTC
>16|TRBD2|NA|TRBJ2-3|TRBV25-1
CASSREGGRAVDTQYF
TGTGCCAGCAGTCGAGAGGGCGGGAGGGCCGTAGATACGCAGTATTTT
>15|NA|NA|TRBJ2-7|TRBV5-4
CASSPRQGLSGEQYF
TGTGCCAGCAGCCCGAGGCAGGGACTCTCTGGCGAGCAGTACTTC
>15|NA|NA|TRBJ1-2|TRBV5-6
CASSLVWGRGYGYTF
TGTGCCAGCAGCTTGGTTTGGGGTAGGGGCTATGGCTACACCTTC
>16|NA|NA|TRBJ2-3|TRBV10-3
CAISESWLAGTDTQYF
TGTGCCATCAGTGAGTCGTGGCTAGCCGGCACAGATACGCAGTATTTT
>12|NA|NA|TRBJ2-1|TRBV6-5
CASHGSYNEQFF
TGTGCCAGCCACGGGTCCTACAATGAGCAGTTCTTC
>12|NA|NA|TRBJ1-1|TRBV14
CASKREGTEAFF
TGTGCCAGCAAGCGGGAGGGGACTGAAGCTTTCTTT
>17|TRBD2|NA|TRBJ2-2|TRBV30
CACYAGTSGRFTGELFF
TGTGCCTGCTACGCCGGGACTAGCGGGAGGTTTACCGGGGAGCTGTTTTTT
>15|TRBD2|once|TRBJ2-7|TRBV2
CASRTAGLAFHEQYF
TGTGCCAGCAGGACAGCGGGACTAGCTTTCCACGAGCAGTACTTC
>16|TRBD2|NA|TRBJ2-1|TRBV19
CASSISTSGRADEQFF
TGTGCCAGTAGTATCTCTACTAGCGGGAGGGCAGATGAGCAGTTCTTC
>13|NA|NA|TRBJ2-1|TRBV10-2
CATPGTDGNEQFF
TGCGCCACCCCCGGGACTGATGGAAATGAGCAGTTCTTC
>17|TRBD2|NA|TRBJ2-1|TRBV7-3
CASSLTGLAGTDNEQFF
TGTGCCAGCAGCTTAACAGGACTAGCGGGAACCGACAATGAGCAGTTCTTC
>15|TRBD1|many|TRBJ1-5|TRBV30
CAWSTGQARNQPQHF
TGTGCCTGGAGTACCGGACAGGCCCGCAATCAGCCCCAGCATTTT
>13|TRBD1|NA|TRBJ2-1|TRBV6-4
CASSATGGSEQFF
TGTGCCAGCAGTGCAACAGGGGGCAGTGAGCAGTTCTTC
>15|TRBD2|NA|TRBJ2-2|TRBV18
CASSPGLASTGELFF
TGTGCCAGCTCACCGGGACTAGCGTCCACCGGGGAGCTGTTTTTT
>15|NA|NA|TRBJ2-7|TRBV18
CASSPPGGEIYEQYF
TGTGCCAGCTCACCACCAGGGGGAGAGATCTACGAGCAGTACTTC
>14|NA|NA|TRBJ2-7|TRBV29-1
CSVESQDSDYEQYF
TGCAGCGTTGAGTCTCAGGACAGTGACTACGAGCAGTACTTC
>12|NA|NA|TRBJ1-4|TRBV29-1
CSVGAQGRELFF
TGCAGCGTTGGAGCCCAGGGGAGAGAACTGTTTTTT
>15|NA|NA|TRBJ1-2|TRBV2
CASSEAQDPPSGYTF
TGTGCCAGCAGTGAAGCCCAGGATCCCCCCTCTGGCTACACCTTC
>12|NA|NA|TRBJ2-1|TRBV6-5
CASSYSQNEQFF
TGTGCCAGCAGTTACTCGCAGAATGAGCAGTTCTTC
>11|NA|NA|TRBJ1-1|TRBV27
CASLGGLEAFF
TGTGCCAGTTTGGGAGGGCTTGAAGCTTTCTTT
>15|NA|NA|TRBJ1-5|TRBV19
CASSPQAFSNQPQHF
TGTGCCAGTAGTCCCCAGGCTTTTAGCAATCAGCCCCAGCATTTT
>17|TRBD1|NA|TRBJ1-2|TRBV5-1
CASSIDVSGQGENGYTF
TGCGCCAGCAGCATAGACGTCTCGGGACAGGGGGAAAATGGCTACACCTTC
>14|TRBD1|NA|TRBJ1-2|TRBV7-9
CASSFRGSGWGYTF
TGTGCCAGCAGCTTCAGGGGGTCTGGGTGGGGCTACACCTTC
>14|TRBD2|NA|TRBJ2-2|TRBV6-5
CASTRLAGTGELFF
TGTGCCAGCACCCGACTAGCCGGGACCGGGGAGCTGTTTTTT
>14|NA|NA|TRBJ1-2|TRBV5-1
CASSQGAGFYGYTF
TGCGCCAGCAGCCAAGGAGCGGGTTTTTATGGCTACACCTTC
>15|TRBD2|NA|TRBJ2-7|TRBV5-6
CASSGPGLAGREQYF
TGTGCCAGCAGCGGACCGGGACTAGCGGGACGAGAGCAGTACTTC
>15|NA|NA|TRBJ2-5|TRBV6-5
CASSYDGGGGETQYF
TGTGCCAGCAGTTACGATGGGGGAGGAGGGGAGACCCAGTACTTC
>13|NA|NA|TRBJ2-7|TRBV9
CASSVEGVHEQYF
TGTGCCAGCAGCGTAGAGGGGGTCCACGAGCAGTACTTC
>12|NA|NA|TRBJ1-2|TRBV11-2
CASSSEGNGYTF
TGTGCCAGCAGCTCCGAGGGTAATGGCTACACCTTC
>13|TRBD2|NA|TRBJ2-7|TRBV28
CASSYGTRGEQYF
TGTGCCAGCAGTTACGGGACTAGGGGAGAGCAGTACTTC
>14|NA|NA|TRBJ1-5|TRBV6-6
CASSYRGVNQPQHF
TGTGCCAGCAGTTACCGGGGGGTTAATCAGCCCCAGCATTTT
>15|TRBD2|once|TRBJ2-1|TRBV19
CASSIGAGAGNEQFF
TGTGCCAGTAGTATAGGAGCGGGAGCGGGCAATGAGCAGTTCTTC
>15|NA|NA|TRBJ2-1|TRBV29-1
CSVLGGEDFDNEQFF
TGCAGCGTACTCGGTGGGGAGGACTTCGACAATGAGCAGTTCTTC
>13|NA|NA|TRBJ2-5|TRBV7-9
CASSFRDLETQYF
TGTGCCAGCAGCTTCAGGGATTTGGAGACCCAGTACTTC
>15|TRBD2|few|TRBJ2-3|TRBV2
CASSGPLAGLDTQYF
TGTGCCAGCAGTGGACCCCTAGCGGGATTAGATACGCAGTATTTT
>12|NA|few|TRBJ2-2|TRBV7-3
CASSRFSGELFF
TGTGCCAGCAGCCGTTTTTCGGGGGAGCTGTTTTTT
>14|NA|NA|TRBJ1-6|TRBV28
CASSLELSNSPLHF
TGTGCCAGCAGTTTAGAACTGTCTAATTCACCCCTCCACTTT
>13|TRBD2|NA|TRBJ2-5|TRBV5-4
CASSVPGGETQYF
TGTGCCAGCAGTGTGCCGGGGGGGGAGACCCAGTACTTC
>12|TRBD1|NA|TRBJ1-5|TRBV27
CGDSPWNQPQHF
TGTGGGGACAGCCCCTGGAATCAGCCCCAGCATTTT
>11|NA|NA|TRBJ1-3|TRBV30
CAWGGLDTIYF
TGTGCCTGGGGGGGCTTGGACACCATATATTTT
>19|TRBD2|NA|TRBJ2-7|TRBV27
CASSFKGRAGGLPSYEQYF
TGTGCCAGCAGTTTCAAGGGAAGAGCGGGAGGGCTTCCTTCCTACGAGCAGTACTTC
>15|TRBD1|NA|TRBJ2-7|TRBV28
CASSLTGTVTYEQYF
TGTGCCAGCAGTCTTACCGGGACAGTTACCTACGAGCAGTACTTC
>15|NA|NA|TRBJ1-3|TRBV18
CASSQQELAGNTIYF
TGTGCCAGCTCACAACAGGAGTTAGCTGGAAACACCATATATTTT
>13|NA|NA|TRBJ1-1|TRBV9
CASSVGRGSEAFF
TGTGCCAGCAGCGTGGGTAGGGGGTCTGAAGCTTTCTTT
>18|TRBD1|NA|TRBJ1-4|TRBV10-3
CAISELETTGTGYEKLFF
TGTGCCATCAGTGAGTTGGAAACAACCGGGACAGGATATGAAAAACTGTTTTTT
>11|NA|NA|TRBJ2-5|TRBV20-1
CSARQGETQYF
TGCAGTGCTAGACAGGGAGAGACCCAGTACTTC
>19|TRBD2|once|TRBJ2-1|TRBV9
CASSVEASGAPGGYNEQFF
TGTGCCAGCAGCGTAGAGGCTAGCGGGGCCCCAGGGGGCTACAATGAGCAGTTCTTC